These T cell receptor beta chains were read from a single sample in a study of OX40 agonist ivuxolimab in advanced cancers. This table comes from immunoSEQ multiplex PCR, and its TCRdb copy is limited to in-frame clones, with some not included. The table has around 80,000 clones, 89% seen once; the top ten hold approximately 0.2%. The specimen was CD4+ or CD8+ T cells sorted from blood, collected in a trial of the OX40 agonist ivuxolimab. These receptors all stem from an adult with an advanced solid tumor such as melanoma, head and neck, liver or kidney cancer. Each CDR3 is given with its conserved first and last residue. The order of the fields is V gene, D gene, clone size, J gene, CDR3 DNA, CDR3 protein. A D gene is named only where the DNA matches it firmly. Clone size, where shown, is once, few, many, or a class for clones that have expanded.

v_call: TRBV5-1; d_call: TRBD1; clone_size: NA; j_call: TRBJ2-5; cdr3_nt: TGCGCCAGCAGCGTCACAGGGGACGCACAGACCCAGTACTTC; cdr3_aa: CASSVTGDAQTQYF
v_call: TRBV9; d_call: NA; clone_size: NA; j_call: TRBJ2-7; cdr3_nt: TGTGCCAGCAGCGTCACAGGGGAGGGTGGCGAGCAGTACTTC; cdr3_aa: CASSVTGEGGEQYF
v_call: TRBV6-1; d_call: NA; clone_size: NA; j_call: TRBJ1-1; cdr3_nt: TGTGCCAGCAGTGGGAGGGTGGGGAACACTGAAGCTTTCTTT; cdr3_aa: CASSGRVGNTEAFF
v_call: TRBV7-2; d_call: NA; clone_size: few; j_call: TRBJ1-2; cdr3_nt: TGTGCCAGCAGCTTTCGGGGTGGTGGCTACACCTTC; cdr3_aa: CASSFRGGGYTF
v_call: TRBV5-6; d_call: NA; clone_size: NA; j_call: TRBJ2-3; cdr3_nt: TGTGCCAGCAGCTTGTCTGATACGCAGTATTTT; cdr3_aa: CASSLSDTQYF
v_call: TRBV5-5; d_call: NA; clone_size: NA; j_call: TRBJ2-7; cdr3_nt: TGTGCCAGCAGCTTCCCCAGGGGAGTGGAGCAGTACTTC; cdr3_aa: CASSFPRGVEQYF
v_call: TRBV5-1; d_call: NA; clone_size: NA; j_call: TRBJ1-1; cdr3_nt: TGCGCCAGCAGCTATGGGAACACTGAAGCTTTCTTT; cdr3_aa: CASSYGNTEAFF
v_call: TRBV6-6; d_call: NA; clone_size: NA; j_call: TRBJ1-5; cdr3_nt: TGTGCCAGCAGGGGAGCCAGTGGTATGGGCAATCAGCCCCAGCATTTT; cdr3_aa: CASRGASGMGNQPQHF
v_call: TRBV27; d_call: NA; clone_size: NA; j_call: TRBJ2-5; cdr3_nt: TGTGCCAGCAGTTCCGGCTGGCGGGGAGGCGTGGAGACCCAGTACTTC; cdr3_aa: CASSSGWRGGVETQYF
v_call: TRBV7-9; d_call: TRBD1; clone_size: NA; j_call: TRBJ1-4; cdr3_nt: TGTGCCAGCAGCCCCGGGACAGAAGCAACTAATGAAAAACTGTTTTTT; cdr3_aa: CASSPGTEATNEKLFF